This paragraph reports one T cell receptor beta chain. Its specificity is unknown. Method: immunoSEQ multiplex PCR; TCRdb's copy keeps in-frame clones and lacks some. The sample shows under 45,000 clones, roughly 77% of them seen only once. The sample is drawn from a study of OX40 agonist ivuxolimab in advanced cancers. Overall study: Patients took ivuxolimab, an agonistic anti-OX40 (CD134) antibody. Treatment received earlier with anti-PD-1, anti-PD-L1 or anti-CTLA-4 agents was allowed, and over 30% had some. Three patients, one with hepatocellular carcinoma and two with cutaneous melanoma, responded partially.

CDR1 is SGHRS and CDR2 is YFSETQ in the germline V gene. The V gene end was trimmed by 2 bases and the J gene end by 6 bases; junction bases not matched to a gene: 3. The CDR3 contains 14 residues. General study points: Expanded peripheral T-cell antigen specificity went undetermined.

This receptor was obtained from an adult with an advanced solid tumor such as melanoma, head and neck, liver or kidney cancer. The material was CD4+ or CD8+ T cells sorted from blood, obtained in a trial of the OX40 agonist ivuxolimab. The chain joins TRBV5-1 to TRBJ2-7; 12 bases map to TRBD1. The CDR3 loop reads CASSFGTGGPEQYF. For the CDR3, the DNA is TGCGCCAGCAGCTTTGGGACAGGGGGCCCCGAGCAGTACTTC. Using reference TRBV5-1 and TRBJ2-7 for the parts outside the CDR3, the full variable domain is KAGVTQTPRYLIKTRGQQVTLSCSPISGHRSVSWYQQTPGQGLQFLFEYFSETQRNKGNFPGRFSGRQFSNSRSEMNVSTLELGDSALYLCASSFGTGGPEQYFGPGTRLTVT.